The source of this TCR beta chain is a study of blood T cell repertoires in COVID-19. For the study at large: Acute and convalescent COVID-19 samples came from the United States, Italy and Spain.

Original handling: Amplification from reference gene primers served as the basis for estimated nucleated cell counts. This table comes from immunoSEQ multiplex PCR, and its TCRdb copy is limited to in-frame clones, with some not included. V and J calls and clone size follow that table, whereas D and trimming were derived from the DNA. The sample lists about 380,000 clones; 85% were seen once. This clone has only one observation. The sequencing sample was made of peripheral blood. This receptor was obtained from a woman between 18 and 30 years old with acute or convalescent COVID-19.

In nucleotides, the CDR3 is TGCGCCAGCAGCTGGACAGGGGCCAGCAATCAGCCCCAGCATTTT. Its translation: CASSWTGASNQPQHF. The genes are TRBV5-1 and TRBJ1-5; 9 nucleotides align to TRBD1. Germline lookup yields CDR1 SGHRS and CDR2 YFSETQ. The V and J ends lost 3 bases and 1 base, in that order; junction bases with no gene match: 2. The CDR3 totals 15 residues.